The sequence of this T cell receptor (beta chain) was determined in a study of blood T cells in healthy people across ages. V was pared by 3 bases and J by 4 bases, with 10 bases between. The germline V gene has CDR1 LGHNT and CDR2 FRNRAP. The CDR3 runs to 14 residues. With regard to this clonotype: Antigen unknown.

General study findings and limits: Whereas aged donors had fewer naive CD4+ cells, long-lived donors had more of them and higher diversity.

Through a sample-barcoded 5' primer and a J-beta primer mix, a second PCR was run for roughly 6 to 12 cycles. A template-switch adaptor with 12 random nucleotides tagged each cDNA molecule. TCRdb recomputed calls from the 5' RACE reads with MiXCR, one row per CDR3 protein. The data contain some 780,000 distinct CDR3 sequences, more than 55% of them singletons. The source is a man aged 35-49 years in good health. Sequencing was carried out using blood. The chain links TRBV12-5 to TRBJ2-1, with D tentatively TRBD2 (5 bases). The CDR3 sequence: CASGLREMYNEQFF. The CDR3 bases are TGTGCTAGTGGTTTACGGGAAATGTACAATGAGCAGTTCTTC.